The 9 T cell receptor beta chains below come from one sample, sequenced in a study of blood T cell repertoires in COVID-19. Sequenced by immunoSEQ multiplex PCR; TCRdb stores in-frame clones only, minus some. The profile shows 99,000 or so clones, around 84% of them singletons. The sequenced sample was peripheral blood. These receptors were obtained from a man between 65 and 85 years old with active or convalescent COVID-19.

This chain uses TRBV7-2 with TRBJ1-6, with 7 bases fitting TRBD1. The CDR3 runs to 16 residues. CDR1 and CDR2 from the germline V gene are SGHTA and FQGNSA. J gave up 5 bases and V 5 bases, and 9 bases lay outside the gene matches. CDR3 region: CASSLMGRGNNSPLHF. The CDR3 DNA reads as TGTGCCAGCAGCCTTATGGGCAGGGGGAATAATTCACCCCTCCACTTT.

The chain employs TRBV27 and TRBJ1-5, with 9 bases identical to TRBD1. This CDR3 has 15 residues. V was clipped by 2 bases and J by 9 bases; unmatched bases: 8. Germline V lookup: CDR1 MNHEY, CDR2 SMNVEV (reference sequence). The DNA for the CDR3 is TGTGCCAGCAGTTTAGGACAGGGGAAAGTGTGGCCCCAGCATTTT. Its translation: CASSLGQGKVWPQHF.

Concerning this clone itself: The same CDR3 also results from other DNA sequences found in this sample. The V and J genes are TRBV5-1 and TRBJ2-7, with 12 bases matching TRBD2. Germline loops: CDR1 SGHRS, CDR2 YFSETQ. The length of the CDR3 is 16 residues. Unmatched junction bases numbered 4, after V lost 0 bases and J lost 3 bases. CDR3 bases: TGCGCCAGCAGCTTGGGGCCTAGCGGGGGGGACTACGAGCAGTACTTC. Its translation is CASSLGPSGGDYEQYF.

This chain uses TRBV6-5 with TRBJ1-5, with TRBD1 matching 8 bases. CDR1 and CDR2 from the germline V gene are MNHEY and SVGAGI. V trimming: 6 bases; J trimming: 6 bases; junction bases outside the gene matches: 10. This CDR3 has 15 amino acids. The CDR3 DNA is TGTGCCAGCAGGCAACAGGGGGAGTTCAGTCAGCCCCAGCATTTT. Translating gives CASRQQGEFSQPQHF.

The chain recombines TRBV18 with TRBJ2-2; the D gene is possibly TRBD2 (7 bases). The CDR3 extends over 16 amino acids. Germline loops: CDR1 KGHSH, CDR2 LQKENI. With 3 bases removed from V and 7 bases from J, the gap between germline ends came to 18 bases. The DNA of the CDR3 is TGTGCCAGCTCACCGGCGGGGGCCAGTGGTGGCGGGGAGCTGTTTTTT. Translation gives CASSPAGASGGGELFF.

This chain joins TRBV6-5 and TRBJ2-3; TRBD1 might be the D (5 bases). Germline V gene lookup returns CDR1 MNHEY and CDR2 SVGAGI. This CDR3 region has 15 residues. Trimming stripped 5 bases from V and 5 bases from J, with 17 bases between. This CDR3 reads CASSPRTSQGDTQYF. The CDR3 coding sequence is TGTGCCAGCAGTCCGCGGACGAGCCAGGGAGATACGCAGTATTTT.

V is TRBV3-1 (or the pseudogene TRBV3-2) and J is TRBJ2-7; possible D gene TRBD1, 5 bases. Germline V CDR1 and CDR2: LGHDT, YNNKEL (reference sequence). There are 13 residues in the CDR3. V gave up 1 base and J gave up 6 bases, with 10 bases separating them. CDR3 sequence: CASSQVSRGEQYF. The CDR3 bases are TGTGCCAGCAGCCAAGTTAGTAGGGGCGAGCAGTACTTC.

Only one count was recorded for this clone. The rearrangement uses TRBV7-6 and TRBJ2-7; D possibly corresponds to TRBD2 (6 bases). This CDR3 comprises 15 residues. Looked up from germline, CDR1 is SGHVS and CDR2 is FNYEAQ. Trimming took off 5 bases at V and 4 bases at J, with 18 bases between the two ends. CDR3 region: CASSPARGMGYEQYF. The CDR3 DNA sequence: TGTGCCAGCAGCCCAGCACGGGGGATGGGGTACGAGCAGTACTTC.

This chain joins TRBV28 and TRBJ1-5, with D possibly being TRBD1 (6 bases). Germline CDR1 MDHEN, CDR2 SYDVKM. Trimming pared 4 bases from V and 6 bases from J, leaving 7 bases between. CDR3 length: 12 residues. The DNA of the CDR3 is TGTGCCAGCAGTTGGACAGCTCAGCCCCAGCATTTT. Translated: CASSWTAQPQHF.